Below, one TCR beta chain is given with its context. The data originate from a study of blood T cell repertoires in COVID-19. About the research overall: From the United States, Italy and Spain came samples of acute and convalescent COVID-19. PBMCs, B-cell-depleted T cells, or T cells provided the cDNA or gDNA that made up the material.

Clones were sequenced by immunoSEQ multiplex PCR, and TCRdb holds only the in-frame ones, with some missing. The repertoire holds about 150,000 clones, with roughly 83% as singletons. The material sequenced was peripheral blood. This receptor was obtained from a woman aged 55-70 years with acute or convalescent COVID-19.

CDR3 loop: CASSSSRGADTGELFF. CDR3 nucleotide sequence: TGTGCCAGCAGTTCCTCCAGGGGCGCGGACACCGGGGAGCTGTTTTTT. This chain uses TRBV6-5 with TRBJ2-2; tentative D call: TRBD1 (6 bases). The CDR3 has 16 residues. Deletions cut 4 bases from V and 3 bases from J, with 15 bases between. Germline V gene data show CDR1 as MNHEY and CDR2 as SVGAGI.